The present T cell receptor beta chain was sequenced within a study of glioma-infiltrating T cells. Overall study results and limits: CDR3 overlap between tissue and blood was very small. Gliomas, especially low-grade, showed above-expected tissue-blood divergence; non-neoplastic patients showed below.

V was pared by 6 bases and J by 4 bases, with 9 bases of the junction left unmatched. The CDR3 sequence is 17 residues long. Germline V gene lookup returns CDR1 MNHEY and CDR2 SVGEGT. Using RNA template, CDR3s of TCR alpha and beta were amplified with iRepertoire arm-PCR. Tissue mRNA or PBMC total RNA, 100-400 ng, went into one-step reverse transcription and amplification. TCRdb re-derived calls from the multiplex PCR reads in MiXCR, one entry per CDR3 protein. The sample lists about 93,000 distinct CDR3 sequences; 35% to 45% were seen once. Details on this clonotype: Its antigen is unidentified.

The clonotype originates from a human donor with low-grade glioma or glioblastoma, undergoing nonglioma brain surgery, or in good health (not recorded which). The chain recombines TRBV6-2 or TRBV6-3 with TRBJ2-1; 13 bases match TRBD2. Input material: glioma tissue, nonneoplastic brain tissue, or PBMCs (not recorded which). The CDR3 nucleotides read TGTGCCAGCAGACTACTCGGGACTAGCGGGGCGTACAATGAGCAGTTCTTC. It codes for CASRLLGTSGAYNEQFF.